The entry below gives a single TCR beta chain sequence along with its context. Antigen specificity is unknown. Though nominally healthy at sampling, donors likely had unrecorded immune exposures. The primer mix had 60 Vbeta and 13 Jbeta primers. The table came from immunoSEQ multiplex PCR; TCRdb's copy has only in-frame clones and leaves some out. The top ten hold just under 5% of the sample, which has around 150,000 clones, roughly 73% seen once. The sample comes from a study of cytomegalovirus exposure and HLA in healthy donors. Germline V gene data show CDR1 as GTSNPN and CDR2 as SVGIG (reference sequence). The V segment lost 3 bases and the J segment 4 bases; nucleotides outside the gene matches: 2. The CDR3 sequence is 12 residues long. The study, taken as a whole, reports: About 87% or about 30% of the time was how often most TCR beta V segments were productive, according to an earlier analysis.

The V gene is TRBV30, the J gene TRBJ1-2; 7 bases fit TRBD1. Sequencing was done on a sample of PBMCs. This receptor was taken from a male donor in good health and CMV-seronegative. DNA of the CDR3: TGTGCCTGGAGGACAGGGACCTATGGCTACACCTTC. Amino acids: CAWRTGTYGYTF.